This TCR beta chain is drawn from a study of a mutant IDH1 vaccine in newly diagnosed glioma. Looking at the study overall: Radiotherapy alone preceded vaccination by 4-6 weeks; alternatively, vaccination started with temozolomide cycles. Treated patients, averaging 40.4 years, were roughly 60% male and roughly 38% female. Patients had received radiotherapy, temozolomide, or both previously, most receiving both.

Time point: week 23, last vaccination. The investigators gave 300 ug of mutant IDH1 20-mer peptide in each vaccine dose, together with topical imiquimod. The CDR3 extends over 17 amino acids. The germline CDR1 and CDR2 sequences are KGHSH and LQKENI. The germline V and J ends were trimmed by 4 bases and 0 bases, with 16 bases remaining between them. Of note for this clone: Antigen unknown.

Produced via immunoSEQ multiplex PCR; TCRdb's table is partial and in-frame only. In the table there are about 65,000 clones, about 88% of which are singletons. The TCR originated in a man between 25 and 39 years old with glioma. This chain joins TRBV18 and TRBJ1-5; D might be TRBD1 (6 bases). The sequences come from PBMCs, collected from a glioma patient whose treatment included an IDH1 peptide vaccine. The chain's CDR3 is CASSRGTGPYSNQPQHF. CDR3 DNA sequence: TGTGCCAGCTCACGGGGAACAGGGCCTTATAGCAATCAGCCCCAGCATTTT.